The 8 T cell receptor beta chains in this list originate from one sample, sequenced in a study of blood T cell repertoires in COVID-19. TCRdb keeps only in-frame clones here, not all; method: immunoSEQ multiplex PCR. The sample yields some 80,000 clones, approximately 80% seen once. Sequenced sample: peripheral blood. These receptors were taken from a human donor in a cohort sampled during active COVID-19.

The chain is built from TRBV6-6 and TRBJ1-5, with 7 bases lining up with TRBD1. CDR3 length: 14 residues. V lost 6 bases and J lost 6; bases outside the gene matches: 8. CDR1 and CDR2 from the germline V gene are MNHNY and SVGAGI (reference sequence). The CDR3 DNA sequence: TGTGCCAGCAGCGATAGACAGGGTAGTCAGCCCCAGCATTTT. It codes for CASSDRQGSQPQHF.

The genes are TRBV19 and TRBJ1-2, with 7 bases identical to TRBD1. The CDR3 is 14 amino acids. Germline CDR1 LNHDA, CDR2 SQIVND (reference sequence). The V segment lost 3 bases and the J segment 6 bases; nucleotides outside the gene matches: 7. The chain's CDR3 is CASSIRQGVDGYTF. For the CDR3, the DNA is TGTGCCAGTAGTATCCGGCAGGGGGTAGATGGCTACACCTTC.

This clone was seen a handful of times. The chain uses TRBV5-6 and TRBJ2-5, with TRBD1 as a possible D gene (5 bases). V shed 0 bases and J shed 2 bases, with 8 bases lying between them. This CDR3 is built from 14 residues. Per germline, CDR1 SGHDT and CDR2 YYEEEE. This chain's CDR3 is CASSLGTNQETQYF. The CDR3, as DNA: TGTGCCAGCAGCTTGGGGACAAATCAAGAGACCCAGTACTTC.

V and J are TRBV3-1 (or the pseudogene TRBV3-2) and TRBJ2-6; 11 bases align to TRBD1. Trimming removed 3 bases from V and 1 base from J; junction bases left unmatched: 2. Germline-derived CDR1 and CDR2 are LGHDT and YNNKEL (reference sequence). This CDR3 region has 17 residues. CDR3 sequence: CASSHGQGASGANVLTF. The CDR3, as DNA: TGTGCCAGCAGCCACGGACAGGGGGCGTCTGGGGCCAACGTCCTGACTTTC.

This sequence joins TRBV29-1 and TRBJ2-3; maybe TRBD1 (5 bases). V shed 6 bases and J shed 0 bases, with 10 bases lying between them. CDR1 is SQVTM and CDR2 is ANQGSEA in the germline V gene. The CDR3 consists of 13 residues. CDR3 bases: TGCAGCGTCCGACAGTCTAGCACAGATACGCAGTATTTT. It specifies CSVRQSSTDTQYF.

This clone has just a few counts. Written as DNA, the CDR3 is TGTGCCAGTAGTATAGAGGAGGAAATGGGATCCCAGCATTTT. Translated: CASSIEEEMGSQHF. This chain joins TRBV19 and TRBJ1-5; no reliable D call. Germline values: CDR1 LNHDA, CDR2 SQIVND (reference sequence). CDR3 length equals 14 residues. Trimming took 0 bases from V and 11 from J, leaving 14 bases between them.

This clone was detected only once. V gene TRBV5-1 combines with J gene TRBJ1-2; 8 bases agree with TRBD1. Per germline, CDR1 SGHRS and CDR2 YFSETQ. The CDR3 is made up of 13 amino acids. J was trimmed by 8 bases and V by 8 bases; bases with no gene match: 11. Written as DNA, the CDR3 is TGCGCCAGTAAACTCGACAGGGGAGAAGGCTACACCTTC. Its protein is CASKLDRGEGYTF.

This clone was picked up one time. The rearrangement links TRBV21-1 to TRBJ1-1. TRBV21-1 is annotated as a pseudogene. The CDR3 runs 11 residues. DNA for the CDR3: TGTGCCAGCATGAGGTCCCCTGAAGCTTTCTTT. This sequence encodes CASMRSPEAFF.